Below are 14 T cell receptor beta chains sequenced from a single sample in a study of OX40 agonist ivuxolimab in advanced cancers. Receptor amplification or capture employed the immunoSEQ multiplex PCR assay. The clones in this table, taken by TCRdb from immuneACCESS, are in-frame only. Not every clone is retained; where verified, under half of the shortfall comes from an unresolved V gene, and the cause of the rest is unknown. The sample table lists more than 65,000 clones, 84% of them with a count of one. Approximately 25% of the sample is in the top ten clones. Sequenced here: CD4+ or CD8+ T cells sorted from blood, sampled in a trial of the OX40 agonist ivuxolimab. The receptors originated from an adult with an advanced solid tumor such as melanoma, head and neck, liver or kidney cancer.

The V call is TRBV29-1, the J call TRBJ1-2; D is undetermined. The CDR3 has 15 amino acids. V was cut by 3 bases and J by 5 bases, with 19 bases left in between. Germline V gene data show CDR1 as SQVTM and CDR2 as ANQGSEA. CDR3 sequence: CSVDWVERVGYGYTF. As DNA, the CDR3 is TGCAGCGTTGATTGGGTAGAGAGGGTTGGATATGGCTACACCTTC.

The genes are TRBV28 and TRBJ1-6, with TRBD1 as a possible D gene (5 bases). V gave up 6 bases and J gave up 5 bases, with 11 bases separating them. Germline CDR1 reads MDHEN; CDR2 reads SYDVKM. The CDR3 covers 14 residues. The CDR3 here is CASRPFRDNSPLHF. The CDR3 DNA sequence: TGTGCCAGCAGACCATTCAGGGATAATTCACCCCTCCACTTT.

The gene calls are TRBV5-5 and TRBJ2-3; 7 bases match TRBD2. Trimming at V came to 7 bases and at J to 5 bases, leaving 1 base not matched to a gene. This CDR3 has 11 amino acids. Germline-derived CDR1 and CDR2 are SGHKS and YYEKEE (reference sequence). The CDR3 region is CASRGVDTQYF. The CDR3 DNA follows: TGTGCCAGCCGGGGGGTAGATACGCAGTATTTT.

The chain uses TRBV5-1 and TRBJ1-2; D might be TRBD1 (5 bases). The CDR3 has 15 amino acids. Germline loops: CDR1 SGHRS, CDR2 YFSETQ. V was trimmed by 0 bases and J by 7 bases, leaving 16 bases between them. CDR3 in amino acids: CASSLDRGSQGGYTF. DNA for the CDR3: TGCGCCAGCAGCTTGGACCGGGGGAGTCAAGGTGGCTACACCTTC.

In DNA form, the CDR3 reads TGTGCCAGCGGTCGGTTGGGAGAATCCGGGATGAACACTGAAGCTTTCTTT. Translated, it gives CASGRLGESGMNTEAFF. The chain carries TRBV5-4 and TRBJ1-1; D call uncertain. The CDR3 covers 17 residues. Deletions cut 7 bases from V and 0 bases from J, with 22 bases between. The germline V gene encodes CDR1 SGHNT and CDR2 YYREEE (reference sequence).

The chain has TRBV5-1 and TRBJ2-3, with D possibly TRBD2 on 7 matching bases. V lost 4 bases, J lost 4 bases, and 13 bases lay in between. This CDR3 is 14 amino acids long. CDR1 SGHRS and CDR2 YFSETQ come from the germline V gene. For the CDR3, the DNA is TGCGCCAGCAGCGCGGGGGCGAGGGCAGATACGCAGTATTTT. Its protein product is CASSAGARADTQYF.

This clone appeared a few times. The chain employs TRBV5-1 and TRBJ2-1; D remains unclear. The germline V gene has CDR1 SGHRS and CDR2 YFSETQ. Trimming took 0 bases from V and 5 from J, leaving 6 bases between them. The CDR3 runs to 13 residues. CDR3 DNA sequence: TGCGCCAGCAGCTTGGACTATCACAATGAGCAGTTCTTC. Protein: CASSLDYHNEQFF.

The V call is TRBV28, the J call TRBJ2-3; 8 bases match TRBD1. CDR1 and CDR2 (germline): MDHEN, SYDVKM. V was clipped by 7 bases and J by 1 base; unmatched bases: 13. The CDR3 runs 17 residues. The CDR3 region has the DNA TGTGCCAGCACCCCACCGGGGCAGGGGGCTGGCACAGATACGCAGTATTTT. It encodes CASTPPGQGAGTDTQYF.

The chain is built from TRBV7-9 and TRBJ2-3; no firm D call. Germline V gene data show CDR1 as SEHNR and CDR2 as FQNEAQ (reference sequence). The CDR3 sequence is 12 residues long. Trimming pared 1 base from V and 10 bases from J, leaving 9 bases between. Written as DNA, the CDR3 is TGTGCCAGCAGCTTAGTAGACGCCGCGCAGTATTTT. Residues: CASSLVDAAQYF. Variable domain in full (rest from reference TRBV7-9 and TRBJ2-3): DTGVSQNPRHKITKRGQNVTFRCDPISEHNRLYWYRQTLGQGPEFLTYFQNEAQLEKSRLLSDRFSAERPKGSFSTLEIQRTEQGDSAMYLCASSLVDAAQYFGPGTRLTVL.

The CDR3 DNA follows: TGTGCCAGTAGTGAGCTAGCGAGGGCCAAAAACATTCAGTACTTC. It codes for CASSELARAKNIQYF. V gene TRBV19 combines with J gene TRBJ2-4; D perhaps matches TRBD2 (6 bases). V gave up 5 bases and J gave up 1 base, with 12 bases separating them. This CDR3 comprises 15 residues. Germline values: CDR1 LNHDA, CDR2 SQIVND (reference sequence).

This chain links TRBV5-8 with TRBJ2-3; 12 bases are shared with TRBD2. CDR3 length equals 17 residues. The germline gives CDR1 SGHTS, CDR2 YDEGEE. Trimming removed 3 bases from V and 2 bases from J; junction bases left unmatched: 7. This CDR3 reads CASSSETSGSNTDTQYF. The CDR3 nucleotides are TGTGCCAGCAGCTCTGAGACTAGCGGGAGTAACACAGATACGCAGTATTTT.

About this clone: Other nucleotide sequences from this sample produce the same CDR3. The chain combines TRBV19 with TRBJ2-7, with 8 bases lining up with TRBD1. Germline V gene sequence: CDR1 LNHDA, CDR2 SQIVND (reference sequence). V was clipped by 2 bases and J by 1 base; unmatched bases: 7. The CDR3 is 16 residues long. This chain's CDR3 is CASSIPPGQASYEQYF. Written as DNA, the CDR3 is TGTGCCAGTAGTATACCCCCGGGACAGGCTTCCTACGAGCAGTACTTC.

The chain employs TRBV5-6 and TRBJ2-7, with D perhaps TRBD1 (6 bases). The CDR3 covers 13 residues. Trimming stripped 3 bases from V and 2 bases from J, with 9 bases between. The germline V gene has CDR1 SGHDT and CDR2 YYEEEE. The CDR3 DNA follows: TGTGCCAGCAGCTCGGGACACACCTACGAGCAGTACTTC. It specifies CASSSGHTYEQYF.

The genes are TRBV19 and TRBJ2-2, with a weak D call TRBD1 (5 bases). CDR1 LNHDA and CDR2 SQIVND come from the germline V gene (reference sequence). Trimming shortened V by 5 bases and J by 4 bases, and 8 bases separated the two germline ends. The CDR3 spans 13 residues. CDR3 DNA: TGTGCCAGTAGTTCCCAGGGCACCGGGGAGCTGTTTTTT. Residues: CASSSQGTGELFF.